This T cell receptor (beta chain) was obtained from a study of blood T cell repertoires in COVID-19. At the level of the study: The samples span acute and convalescent COVID-19 from the United States, Italy and Spain. PBMCs, B-cell-depleted T cells, or T cells provided the cDNA or gDNA that made up the material.

CDR1 and CDR2 (germline): SGHTA, FQGNSA. Trimming cost V 1 base and J 7 bases, with 14 bases left between them. The CDR3 length is 15 residues. Only one count was recorded for this clone. In the study's own analysis: Quantification of nucleated cells was approximated via reference gene primer amplification. Repertoires were generated with immunoSEQ multiplex PCR, while TCRdb's copy carries only in-frame clones and drops some. The V and J calls and clone size are taken from that table; D and trimming were inferred from the DNA. The data hold 200,000 to 300,000 clones, with 80% to 90% observed a single time.

The sequencing input was peripheral blood. The receptor was derived from a woman older than 75 with COVID-19, enrolled during active disease. V gene TRBV7-2 combines with J gene TRBJ1-5, with TRBD1 as a possible D gene (6 bases). The chain's CDR3 is CASSLVGTKGQPQHF. CDR3 bases: TGTGCCAGCAGCTTAGTTGGGACAAAGGGCCAGCCCCAGCATTTT.